This T cell receptor (beta chain) emerged from a study of cytomegalovirus exposure and HLA in healthy donors. Using immunoSEQ multiplex PCR, the repertoire was profiled, and TCRdb retains in-frame clones only, with some absent. Of approximately 270,000 clones in the sample, roughly nine tenths were seen once. Sequenced sample: PBMCs. This TCR was recovered from a man between 18 and 29 years old in good health and CMV-seropositive.

The CDR3 sequence is CASSSTSGAYNEQFF. In DNA, the CDR3 is TGTGCCAGCAGCTCCACTAGCGGCGCCTACAATGAGCAGTTCTTC. The rearrangement uses TRBV7-3 and TRBJ2-1; 8 bases match TRBD2. Losses at the gene ends were 4 bases for V and 2 bases for J; bases not matched to a gene: 4. This CDR3 has 15 residues. Germline V gives CDR1 SGHTA, CDR2 FQGTGA.